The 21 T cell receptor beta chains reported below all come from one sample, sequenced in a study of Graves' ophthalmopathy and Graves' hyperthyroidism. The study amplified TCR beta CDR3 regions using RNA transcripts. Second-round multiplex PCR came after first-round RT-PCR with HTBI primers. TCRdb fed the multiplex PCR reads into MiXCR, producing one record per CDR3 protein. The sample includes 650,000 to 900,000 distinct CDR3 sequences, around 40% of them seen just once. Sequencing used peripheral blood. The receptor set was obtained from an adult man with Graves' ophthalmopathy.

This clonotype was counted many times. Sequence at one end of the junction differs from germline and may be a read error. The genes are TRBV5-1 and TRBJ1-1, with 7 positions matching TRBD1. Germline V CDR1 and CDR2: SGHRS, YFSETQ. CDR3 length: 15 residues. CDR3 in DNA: TGTGCCAGCAGCCTCGATGGACAGGCCAACACTGAAGCTTTCTTT. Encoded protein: CASSLDGQANTEAFF.

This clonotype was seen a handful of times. CDR3: CSLDRTEAFF. The CDR3 coding sequence is TGCAGCTTGGACAGGACTGAAGCTTTCTTT. V usage is TRBV29-1 and J usage is TRBJ1-1; TRBD1 matches at 7 bases. V shed 8 bases, J shed 5 bases, and the junction held 2 bases outside the gene matches. Germline CDR1 and CDR2: SQVTM and ANQGSEA. CDR3 length equals 10 residues.

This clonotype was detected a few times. The CDR3 DNA follows: TGTGCCAGCAGCGAACAGGGGCCACCTCCTTACTTC. Amino acid sequence: CASSEQGPPPYF. The chain uses TRBV6-1 and TRBJ2-5; the match to TRBD1 covers 7 bases. The CDR3 is made up of 12 amino acids. Looked up from germline, CDR1 is MNHNS and CDR2 is SASEGT. J was trimmed by 14 bases and V by 6 bases; bases with no gene match: 12.

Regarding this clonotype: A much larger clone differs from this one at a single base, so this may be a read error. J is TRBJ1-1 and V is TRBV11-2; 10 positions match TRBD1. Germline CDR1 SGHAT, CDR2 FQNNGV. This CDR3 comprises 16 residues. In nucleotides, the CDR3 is TGTGCCAGCAACTTAGGGACAGGGGTTTGGTCCACTGAAGCTTTCTTT. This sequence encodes CASNLGTGVWSTEAFF.

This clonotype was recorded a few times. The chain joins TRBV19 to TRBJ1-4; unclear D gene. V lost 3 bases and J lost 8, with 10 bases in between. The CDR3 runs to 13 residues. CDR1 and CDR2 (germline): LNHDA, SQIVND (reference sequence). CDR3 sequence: CASSIRVGEKLFF. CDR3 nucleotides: TGTGCCAGTAGTATCCGGGTAGGGGAAAAACTGTTTTTT.

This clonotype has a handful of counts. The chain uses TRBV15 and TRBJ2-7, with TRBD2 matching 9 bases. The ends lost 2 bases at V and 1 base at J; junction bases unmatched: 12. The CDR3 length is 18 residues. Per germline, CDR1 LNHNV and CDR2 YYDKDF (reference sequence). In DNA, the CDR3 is TGTGCCACCAGCAGAATATTAAGTAGCGGGAGTGTGTCCTACGAGCAGTACTTC. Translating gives CATSRILSSGSVSYEQYF.

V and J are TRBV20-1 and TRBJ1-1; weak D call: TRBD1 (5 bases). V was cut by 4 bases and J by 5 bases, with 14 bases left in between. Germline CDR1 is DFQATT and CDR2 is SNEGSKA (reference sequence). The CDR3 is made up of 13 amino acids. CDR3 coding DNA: TGCAGTGCTAACCTTCGACCAGGGACTGAAGCTTTCTTT. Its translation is CSANLRPGTEAFF.

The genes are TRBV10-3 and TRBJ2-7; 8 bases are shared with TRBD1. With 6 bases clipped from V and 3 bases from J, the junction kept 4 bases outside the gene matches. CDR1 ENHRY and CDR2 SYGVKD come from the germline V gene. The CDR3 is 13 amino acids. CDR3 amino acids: CAISRDRGYEQYF. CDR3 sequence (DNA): TGTGCCATCAGCAGAGACAGGGGCTACGAGCAGTACTTC.

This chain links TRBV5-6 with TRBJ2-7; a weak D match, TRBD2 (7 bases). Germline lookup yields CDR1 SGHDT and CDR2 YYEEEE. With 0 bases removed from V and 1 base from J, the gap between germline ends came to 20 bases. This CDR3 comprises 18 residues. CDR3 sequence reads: CASSLAAGAIHQSYEQYF. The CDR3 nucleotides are TGTGCCAGCAGCTTGGCCGCGGGGGCTATCCACCAATCCTACGAGCAGTACTTC.

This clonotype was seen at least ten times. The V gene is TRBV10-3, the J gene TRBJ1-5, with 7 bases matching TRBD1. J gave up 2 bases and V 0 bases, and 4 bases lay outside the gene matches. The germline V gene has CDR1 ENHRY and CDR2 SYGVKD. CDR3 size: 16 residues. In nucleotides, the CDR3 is TGTGCCATCAGTGAGTCGAGAGGACAGGGCAATCAGCCCCAGCATTTT. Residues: CAISESRGQGNQPQHF.

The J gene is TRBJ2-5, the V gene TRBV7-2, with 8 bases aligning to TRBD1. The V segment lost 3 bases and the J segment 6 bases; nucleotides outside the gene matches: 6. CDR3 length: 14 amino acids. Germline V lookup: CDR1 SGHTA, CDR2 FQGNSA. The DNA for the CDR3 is TGTGCCAGCAGCTTCCCAGGGGGCGCGAAGACCCAGTACTTC. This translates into CASSFPGGAKTQYF.

DNA of the CDR3: TGTGCCAGCAGGTGGGACACCAATCAGCCCCAGCATTTT. Protein product: CASRWDTNQPQHF. This chain uses TRBV28 with TRBJ1-5; TRBD1 is a possible D gene (6 bases). Germline-derived CDR1 and CDR2 are MDHEN and SYDVKM. The CDR3 runs to 13 residues. Trimming removed 6 bases at V and 3 bases at J, with 9 bases between.

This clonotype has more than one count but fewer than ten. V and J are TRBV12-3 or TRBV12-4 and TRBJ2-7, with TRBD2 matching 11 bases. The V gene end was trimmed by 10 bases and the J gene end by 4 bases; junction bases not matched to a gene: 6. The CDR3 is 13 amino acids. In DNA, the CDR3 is TGTGCCATTAAGACTAGCGGGGATTACGAGCAGTACTTC. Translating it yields CAIKTSGDYEQYF.

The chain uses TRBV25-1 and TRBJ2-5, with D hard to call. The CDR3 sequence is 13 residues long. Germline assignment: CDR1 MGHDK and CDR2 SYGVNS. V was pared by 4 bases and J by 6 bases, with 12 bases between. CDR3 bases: TGTGCCAGCAGTGGAAAGGCACGTCAGACCCAGTACTTC. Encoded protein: CASSGKARQTQYF.

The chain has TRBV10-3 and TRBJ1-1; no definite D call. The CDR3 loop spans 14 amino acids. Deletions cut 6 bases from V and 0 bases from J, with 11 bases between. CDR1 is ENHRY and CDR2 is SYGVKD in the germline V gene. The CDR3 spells CAISQGPVNTEAFF. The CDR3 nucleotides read TGTGCCATCAGCCAAGGACCCGTGAACACTGAAGCTTTCTTT.

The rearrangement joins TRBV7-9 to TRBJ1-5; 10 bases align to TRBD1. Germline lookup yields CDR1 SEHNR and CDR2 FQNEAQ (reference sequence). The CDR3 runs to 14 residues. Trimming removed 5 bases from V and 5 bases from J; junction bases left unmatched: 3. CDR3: CASSTGQGDQPQHF. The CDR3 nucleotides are TGTGCCAGCAGCACTGGACAGGGGGATCAGCCCCAGCATTTT.

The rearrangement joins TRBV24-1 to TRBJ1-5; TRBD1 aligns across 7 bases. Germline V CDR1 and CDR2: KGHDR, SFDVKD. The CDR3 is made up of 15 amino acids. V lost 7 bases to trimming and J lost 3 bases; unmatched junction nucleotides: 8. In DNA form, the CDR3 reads TGTGCCACCAGCATCCAGACAGGGTCCAATCAGCCCCAGCATTTT. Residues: CATSIQTGSNQPQHF.

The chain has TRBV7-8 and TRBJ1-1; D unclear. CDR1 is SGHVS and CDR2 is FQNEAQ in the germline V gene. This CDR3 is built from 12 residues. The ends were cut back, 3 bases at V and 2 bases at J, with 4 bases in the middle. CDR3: CASSFQNTEAFF. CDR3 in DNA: TGTGCCAGCAGCTTTCAAAACACTGAAGCTTTCTTT. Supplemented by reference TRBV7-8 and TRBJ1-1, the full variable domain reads GAGVSQSPRYKVAKRGQDVALRCDPISGHVSLFWYQQALGQGPEFLTYFQNEAQLDKSGLPSDRFFAERPEGSVSTLKIQRTQQEDSAVYLCASSFQNTEAFFGQGTRLTVV.

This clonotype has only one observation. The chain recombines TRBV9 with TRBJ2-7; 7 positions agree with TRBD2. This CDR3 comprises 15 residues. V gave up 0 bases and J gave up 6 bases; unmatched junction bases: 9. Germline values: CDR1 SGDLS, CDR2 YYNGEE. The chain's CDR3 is CASSVVTGGSGEQYF. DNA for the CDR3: TGTGCCAGCAGCGTAGTTACGGGGGGAAGTGGCGAGCAGTACTTC.

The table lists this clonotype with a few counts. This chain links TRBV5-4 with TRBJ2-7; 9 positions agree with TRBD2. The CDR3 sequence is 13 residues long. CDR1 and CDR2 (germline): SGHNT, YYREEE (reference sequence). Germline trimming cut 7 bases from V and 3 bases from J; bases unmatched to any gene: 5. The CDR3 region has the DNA TGTGCCAGCCAAAATAGCGGGGGCTACGAGCAGTACTTC. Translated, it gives CASQNSGGYEQYF.

The CDR3 region is CASSDGTIEAFF. For the CDR3, the DNA is TGTGCCAGCAGTGACGGGACAATTGAAGCTTTCTTT. The rearrangement links TRBV6-1 to TRBJ1-1; the D gene is possibly TRBD1 (6 bases). The CDR3 sequence is 12 residues long. With 3 bases removed from V and 7 bases from J, the gap between germline ends came to 9 bases. Germline V CDR1 and CDR2: MNHNS, SASEGT.